This TCR beta chain is from a study of T cell responses to AZD1222 COVID-19 vaccine. Regarding the study as a whole: A mostly white British donor set with more females was recruited, and clonal diversity was possibly underestimated. An increase in Spike-specific TCR breadth and depth was observed after two AZD1222 doses.

To note about this clone: Antigen specificity is unknown.

The germline V gene has CDR1 LGHNA and CDR2 YNFKEQ. V was clipped by 4 bases and J by 4 bases, with 8 bases between them. The CDR3 sequence is 14 residues long. Sequencing was performed with immunoSEQ multiplex PCR; in TCRdb, only in-frame clones are kept and a portion is missing. In the table there are about 110,000 clones, under 95% of which are singletons. The chain joins TRBV4-2 to TRBJ1-6; D possibly corresponds to TRBD1 (6 bases). This sequence originates from an adult in good health. The specimen comprised peripheral blood, sampled on day 0 of AZD1222 vaccination. The CDR3 reads CASSPDRYNSPLHF. CDR3 in DNA: TGTGCCAGCAGCCCCGACAGGTATAATTCACCCCTCCACTTT.